This T cell receptor beta chain was sequenced for a study of cytomegalovirus exposure and HLA in healthy donors (dated by TCRdb to about 2017). Study-wide context: According to an earlier analysis of several hundred of the donors, 150 million to 200 million T cells yielded some 110 million unique TCR beta sequences and around 280 Gb of sequence data. Among the 398 genotyped donors, approximately 82% belonged to the genetic ancestry cluster associated with self-reported Caucasian donors. High-throughput TCR immunosequencing, statistical association of individual TCRs with disease status, and machine learning were combined to predict cytomegalovirus infection status. Class I and class II HLA loci were covered by the typing at four-digit resolution. Donor age, sex, ethnicity and CMV serostatus were compiled together with the repertoire data. Genome-wide SNP genotypes for about three fifths of the roughly 670 donors were used in a later genetic analysis, which treated that subset as a discovery cohort. The T cell repertoires of some 670 subjects were profiled by immunosequencing and related to cytomegalovirus serostatus. All discovery cohort repertoires had been generated on a single sequencing platform. An early release covering over 500 HLA-typed donors comprised about 290 gigabases of sequencing data and around 80 million unique TCR sequences. Besides the first cohort of approximately 710 subjects, a separate validation cohort made up of some 110 different subjects was used. Because of strong linkage in the cohort, roughly five DR-DQ haplotypes were treated as single units for association and clustering. Typing coverage differed by locus: A, B, C, DRB1 and DQB1 were typed in roughly 629-630 donors, DQA1 in 500 to 550, DPA1 in some 600, and DPB1 in just under 480. A later analysis re-examined previously published TCR beta repertoires from 500 to 700 donors and added high-resolution HLA genotyping to investigate patterns of TCR occurrence. The study aimed to test whether cataloging public T cell receptors could reveal signatures of past pathogen exposure. To decide whether each TCR beta V gene segment behaved as functional or pseudogenic, an earlier analysis of approximately 600 of the donors relied on high-throughput TCR beta sequencing. Among about 400 genotyped donors of the cohort, an average of around 250,000 unique TCR beta nucleotide sequences was sequenced per donor, of which 15% to 20% were non-productive. In the later analysis, no new phenotypic data were used to find candidate immune exposures; instead, reliance was placed on TCR beta sequences and their occurrence across donors. The full study reports these points: In both the original and validation cohorts, the classifier was reported to diagnose cytomegalovirus status with high specificity and sensitivity. Linkage disequilibrium might explain the correlated functional status among segregating V segments, but an unknown experimental factor could not be ruled out. Specific HLA alleles were associated with 15,000 to 20,000 TCR beta sequences at a false discovery rate of 0.05 in a later analysis. Compared with equally common non-associated chains, HLA-associated TCR beta chains in a later analysis were more clonally expanded and had lower generation probabilities. When HLA alleles, especially DR and DQ, strongly co-occurred, attributing TCR associations to individual alleles was difficult. For the cohort, immune exposure information was limited to CMV serostatus. The earlier analysis of a few hundred of the donors excluded some 15 rarely observed V segments, including chromosome 9 orphons, because counts were too low. A later genetic analysis associated a missense DCLRE1C variant with V-gene and J-gene trimming of TCR beta chains, and an independent cohort replicated the association. A cluster of highly shared sequence variants was judged likely to be a technical artifact of the sequencing pipeline. In vitro tests confirmed that a few of the cytomegalovirus-associated TCR beta chains recognize cytomegalovirus antigens. According to a later genetic analysis, donors in an Asian-associated ancestry cluster had fewer N-insertions in productive TCRs than the roughly 700-donor mean. In a later analysis, several top co-occurrence clusters were reported to appear linked to parvovirus B19, influenza, CMV and Epstein-Barr virus. The study gave a list of over 150 TCR beta chains associated with cytomegalovirus. While some public TCRs were present in many individuals, most TCR sequences turned up only very rarely across donors. Most CMV-associated TCR beta chains appeared to be HLA-restricted in a later analysis, and the HLA associations seemed to be driven largely by CMV exposure. A further reported finding was that TCR beta sequences accurately predicted the HLA-A and HLA-B alleles for most subjects in the first cohort. According to the authors, the approach could potentially be generalized to other disease states and immunological phenotypes. The presence/absence analyses assumed that sequencing depth was roughly uniform across donors, and that assumption may not be true. Broadly in line with IMGT annotations, most TCR beta V segments showed up in productive rearrangements about 87% or about 30% of the time in an earlier analysis of some 590 of the donors. The cohort was sequenced for TCR beta chains only, and without alpha or paired-chain data the features that could be detected were limited. The 87-base-pair reads could not distinguish some IMGT-functional V segments, including TRBV6-2 and TRBV6-3, so those segments were excluded. Because some donors lacked HLA typing at each locus, the association tests relied only on the typed subset. In a later analysis, the rate of TCR association differed among HLA loci, with DRB1 alleles having the most associated TCRs and HLA-C alleles having the fewest.

The library was produced with the immunoSEQ multiplex PCR assay. A mixture of 60 forward primers for TCR Vbeta segments and 13 reverse primers for TCR Jbeta segments was used in the multiplex PCR. The CDR3 region of rearranged TCR beta genes was amplified from genomic DNA with a multiplex PCR assay. Amplified TCR beta libraries were sequenced as 87-base-pair reads on the Illumina HiSeq System. As for the authors' bioinformatics: Across the 600 to 700 repertoires, a later analysis counted 78 million or so unique TCR beta chains, approximately 12 million of which were shared by at least two donors. Raw reads were error-corrected and collapsed into unique sequences by a nearest-neighbor algorithm in which closely related sequences were merged to remove PCR and sequencing errors. CDR3 sequences were aligned to IMGT reference sequences to assign V, D and J gene segments. For a sequence to be retained, at least a six-nucleotide match to both a V gene segment and a J gene segment was required. Rearrangements were called productive when the CDR3 lacked stop codons and stayed in frame with V and J; all others were non-productive. CDR3 was defined by IMGT convention, running from the second conserved V-encoded cysteine to the conserved J-encoded phenylalanine. The earlier analysis of about 500 of the donors excluded sequences that lacked an unambiguous match to a single V gene segment. In an earlier analysis of approximately 560 of the donors, a V segment was called functional when productive rearrangements were above 56.7%, and segregating when the standard deviation between donors exceeded 5%. To diagnose cytomegalovirus status from the catalog of TCR beta chain sequences, a statistical classification framework was built. V and J gene assignment, in a later analysis, came from comparing TCR nucleotide sequences with IMGT/GENE-DB human TR gene sequences. A later analysis assigned CDR3 sequences and most-parsimonious VDJ recombination scenarios with the TCRdist pipeline. In a later analysis, each TCR beta chain was defined by its CDR3 amino acid sequence together with its V-gene family, and reads lacking a unique V-gene family were excluded. As a way to deal with suspected cross-contamination and a sequencing artifact, a later analysis dropped approximately 590 nucleotide sequences that were highly shared and had low generation probability. In a later analysis, a clonal expansion index for each public chain was calculated from normalized within-repertoire ranks of inferred template counts. A later analysis computed generation probabilities with a VDJ recombination model fitted to out-of-frame rearrangements, and checked the results against IGoR. Hypergeometric tests were used in a later analysis to score TCR-TCR, TCR-HLA and TCR-CMV co-occurrence, with a repertoire-size bias correction applied to the TCR pairs. A later analysis estimated false discovery rates by permuting HLA or CMV assignments 20 times. A later analysis grouped co-occurring TCRs with DBSCAN, adding TCRdist sequence similarity when clustering within HLA-allele-positive subsets. Co-occurrence clustering excluded repertoires with fewer than 30,000 or more than 120,000 public chains, plus five with anomalous nucleotide sharing. TCRdb re-hosts the immuneACCESS table, in-frame sequences only. Its copies lack some clones; in the studies checked, an unresolved V gene accounts for under half of them, and the cause for the rest is not known. The DNA gave D and trimming, while V, J and clone size come from that table. For this sample the table gives more than 200,000 clones, of which approximately 80% were detected only once. The top ten clonotypes cover 1.1% to 1.5% of the sample.

This clone has just a few counts. Its binding antigen is unknown. No per-base quality is available; no much larger clone lies one base away. Trimming removed 7 bases from V and 7 bases from J; the gene matches leave 13 bases unexplained. Sequences LGHNA (CDR1) and YNFKEQ (CDR2) are obtained from the germline V gene. The CDR3 starts with the cysteine, ends with the phenylalanine, and has 15 residues. CDR3 DNA only is kept here, 45 bases in frame from base 1. The cohort consisted of more than 650 healthy bone marrow donors. Cohort members were all nominally healthy when sampled, although unrecorded immune exposures were likely present. The donor tested CMV seronegative and was one of the 352 seronegative cohort members. Every donor gave a peripheral blood sample, and the peripheral blood mononuclear cells from that sample were used for TCR beta sequencing. Genomic DNA was extracted from the blood cell samples with the Qiagen DNeasy Blood Extraction Kit.

Sample: PBMCs. The sequence was obtained from a girl between 10 and 17 years old in good health and CMV-seronegative. The receptor chain draws on TRBV4-2 and TRBJ1-1, with 9 bases matching TRBD1. The CDR3 protein: CASNAGTGSLLEAFF. In nucleotide form, the sequence is TGTGCCAGCAACGCCGGGACAGGGTCACTCCTTGAAGCTTTCTTT.